The 28 T cell receptor beta chains below come from one sample, sequenced in a study of T cell responses to AZD1222 COVID-19 vaccine. The method was immunoSEQ multiplex PCR; TCRdb's version includes in-frame clones alone and lacks a portion of them. The table has tens of thousands of clones, over 75% seen once; the top ten hold 4.7%. Sequencing used peripheral blood, obtained on day 0 of MenACWY control vaccination. These TCRs come from an adult in good health.

The CDR3 DNA is TGTGCCAGCTCACCAGGGACAGGAAACACCATATATTTT. This translates into CASSPGTGNTIYF. The rearrangement uses TRBV18 and TRBJ1-3, with D perhaps TRBD1 (6 bases). V was trimmed by 2 bases and J by 4 bases, leaving 6 bases between them. The germline V gene has CDR1 KGHSH and CDR2 LQKENI. The CDR3 is 13 residues long.

The CDR3 DNA reads TGTGCCAGTAACATTCGTCCCGGGAGCCCCTACAATGAGCAGTTCTTC. This translates into CASNIRPGSPYNEQFF. This chain connects TRBV19 to TRBJ2-1, with D maybe TRBD2 (6 bases). Germline lookup yields CDR1 LNHDA and CDR2 SQIVND (reference sequence). The length of the CDR3 is 16 residues. V was clipped by 7 bases and J by 2 bases, with 18 bases between them.

This rearrangement joins TRBV7-9 to TRBJ1-4; D is unclear. Looked up from germline, CDR1 is SEHNR and CDR2 is FQNEAQ (reference sequence). The CDR3 runs to 14 residues. V was pared by 1 base and J by 0 bases, with 3 bases between. The CDR3 loop is CASSLGPTNEKLFF. The CDR3, as DNA: TGTGCCAGCAGCTTAGGTCCAACTAATGAAAAACTGTTTTTT.

This clone appeared a single time. The rearrangement links TRBV5-1 to TRBJ2-1; D is tentatively TRBD1 or TRBD2 (6 bases each). The germline gives CDR1 SGHRS, CDR2 YFSETQ. The CDR3 covers 14 residues. The V gene lost 4 bases and the J gene lost 10 bases, with 18 bases spanning the gap. In DNA, the CDR3 is TGCGCCAGCAGCCTTGGACAGACTGGGGGGGAGCAGTTCTTC. Translating it yields CASSLGQTGGEQFF. Full variable domain (rest looked up from reference TRBV5-1 and TRBJ2-1): KAGVTQTPRYLIKTRGQQVTLSCSPISGHRSVSWYQQTPGQGLQFLFEYFSETQRNKGNFPGRFSGRQFSNSRSEMNVSTLELGDSALYLCASSLGQTGGEQFFGPGTRLTVL.

CDR3 amino acids: CASSARDPRDTEAFF. Here the CDR3 DNA reads TGTGCCAGCAGCGCCCGGGACCCCAGGGACACTGAAGCTTTCTTT. The chain joins TRBV13 to TRBJ1-1; a weak D match, TRBD1 (5 bases). Trimming removed 5 bases at V and 3 bases at J, with 16 bases between. The CDR3 extends over 15 amino acids. CDR1 and CDR2 from the germline V gene are PRHDT and FYEKMQ (reference sequence).

In this sample, this clone turned up a few times. The V call is TRBV2, the J call TRBJ2-1; D is ambiguous. This CDR3 spans 13 amino acids. V was cut by 0 bases and J by 5 bases, with 5 bases left in between. Germline V gene lookup returns CDR1 SNHLY and CDR2 FYNNEI. The CDR3 DNA reads as TGTGCCAGCAGTGAAGCCCAGGACAATGAGCAGTTCTTC. Amino acids: CASSEAQDNEQFF. Supplemented by reference TRBV2 and TRBJ2-1, the full variable domain reads EPEVTQTPSHQVTQMGQEVILRCVPISNHLYFYWYRQILGQKVEFLVSFYNNEISEKSEIFDDQFSVERPDGSNFTLKIRSTKLEDSAMYFCASSEAQDNEQFFGPGTRLTVL.

V usage is TRBV9 and J usage is TRBJ2-1; tentatively, D is TRBD2 (6 bases). The V gene's germline CDR1 is SGDLS and CDR2 YYNGEE. This CDR3 has 15 residues. The V end lost 3 bases, the J end lost 10 bases, and 20 bases lay between the germline ends. CDR3 in amino acids: CASSEPGTSPREQFF. The CDR3 bases are TGTGCCAGCAGCGAACCCGGGACTTCCCCCCGGGAGCAGTTCTTC.

The chain carries TRBV5-4 and TRBJ2-5; TRBD2 might be the D (5 bases). The CDR3 totals 14 residues. Per the germline V gene, CDR1 is SGHNT and CDR2 is YYREEE (reference sequence). Trimming cost V 4 bases and J 2 bases, with 12 bases left between them. The CDR3 sequence is CASSRDSRQETQYF. CDR3 coding DNA: TGTGCCAGCAGCCGGGATTCGAGACAAGAGACCCAGTACTTC.

The chain is built from TRBV5-4 and TRBJ1-3; D is possibly TRBD1 (6 bases). This CDR3 has 14 residues. CDR1 is SGHNT and CDR2 is YYREEE in the germline V gene (reference sequence). V was shortened by 2 bases and J by 4 bases, with 10 bases between the two germline ends. CDR3 residues: CASSLGGPGNTIYF. The CDR3 DNA sequence: TGTGCCAGCAGCTTAGGGGGGCCGGGAAACACCATATATTTT.

The rearrangement links TRBV5-5 to TRBJ1-4; perhaps TRBD1 as D (6 bases). V was shortened by 2 bases and J by 0 bases, with 23 bases between the two germline ends. Germline values: CDR1 SGHKS, CDR2 YYEKEE (reference sequence). The CDR3 extends over 20 amino acids. The CDR3 DNA is TGTGCCAGCAGCTTCGGATTTGGACAGCAAGACCCGTCAACTAATGAAAAACTGTTTTTT. Translating gives CASSFGFGQQDPSTNEKLFF.

This CDR3 is CASPFSSTNEKLFF. The CDR3 DNA follows: TGCGCCAGTCCCTTTTCATCAACTAATGAAAAACTGTTTTTT. The chain links TRBV10-2 to TRBJ1-4; no definite D call. Germline CDR1 reads WSHSY; CDR2 reads SAAADI. Trimming removed 9 bases from V and 0 bases from J, with 11 bases in between. CDR3 length: 14 amino acids.

The chain joins TRBV6-5 to TRBJ2-7; D ambiguous. CDR3 length: 13 amino acids. Germline V gene lookup returns CDR1 MNHEY and CDR2 SVGAGI. Trimming left V 6 bases short and J 5 bases short, with 14 bases between. CDR3 amino acids: CASRPRARNEQYF. The CDR3 DNA is TGTGCCAGCAGGCCCCGGGCCCGCAACGAGCAGTACTTC.

V and J are TRBV2 and TRBJ1-4, with D possibly being TRBD1 (6 bases). Deletions cut 7 bases from V and 4 bases from J, with 16 bases between. The CDR3 has 15 residues. Per germline, CDR1 SNHLY and CDR2 FYNNEI. CDR3 nucleotides: TGTGCCAGCAATACACAGGGATCTTATAATGAAAAACTGTTTTTT. Encoded protein: CASNTQGSYNEKLFF.

The genes are TRBV27 and TRBJ1-5; D remains ambiguous. The germline CDR1 and CDR2 sequences are MNHEY and SMNVEV (reference sequence). The CDR3 is made up of 13 amino acids. V gave up 0 bases and J gave up 7 bases, with 7 bases separating them. CDR3 sequence reads: CASSLSGWQPQHF. In DNA, the CDR3 is TGTGCCAGCAGTTTATCAGGGTGGCAGCCCCAGCATTTT.

V is TRBV29-1 and J is TRBJ1-1, with TRBD1 as a possible D gene (5 bases). Germline CDR1 reads SQVTM; CDR2 reads ANQGSEA. V lost 4 bases and J lost 3, with 9 bases in between. The CDR3 is 12 amino acids. Written as DNA, the CDR3 is TGCAGCGTTGCGGCAGGGTACACTGAAGCTTTCTTT. This encodes CSVAAGYTEAFF.

This clone was picked up one time. V usage is TRBV10-2 and J usage is TRBJ2-7; tentative D call: TRBD2 (6 bases). CDR3 length equals 16 residues. V was trimmed by 0 bases and J by 7 bases, leaving 19 bases between them. Germline assignment: CDR1 WSHSY and CDR2 SAAADI. The CDR3 loop reads CASSESTAEGFQEQYF. The CDR3 DNA sequence: TGCGCCAGCAGTGAGTCAACGGCGGAGGGTTTCCAGGAGCAGTACTTC.

V gene TRBV29-1 combines with J gene TRBJ2-7; TRBD1 aligns across 8 bases. V trimming: 7 bases; J trimming: 6 bases; junction bases outside the gene matches: 8. CDR3 length: 12 residues. Per the germline V gene, CDR1 is SQVTM and CDR2 is ANQGSEA. The CDR3 sequence is CSADRGRGEQYF. The CDR3 bases are TGCAGCGCCGACAGGGGAAGGGGCGAGCAGTACTTC.

The gene calls are TRBV27 and TRBJ2-1; D unclear. CDR3 length equals 11 residues. Looked up from germline, CDR1 is MNHEY and CDR2 is SMNVEV (reference sequence). V gave up 7 bases and J gave up 4 bases, with 5 bases separating them. CDR3 residues: CASKAYNEQFF. CDR3 bases: TGTGCCAGCAAAGCATACAATGAGCAGTTCTTC.

The rearrangement links TRBV27 to TRBJ2-1, with 10 bases fitting TRBD2. CDR1 is MNHEY, CDR2 SMNVEV, per germline (reference sequence). The CDR3 loop spans 17 amino acids. The V gene end was trimmed by 5 bases and the J gene end by 7 bases; junction bases not matched to a gene: 14. Here the CDR3 reads CASSRPFRSGRANEQFF. The CDR3 bases are TGTGCCAGCAGTCGCCCATTTAGGAGCGGGAGGGCAAATGAGCAGTTCTTC.

Ten or more counts support this clone. V usage is TRBV28 and J usage is TRBJ1-3; 7 bases match TRBD1. Germline CDR1 reads MDHEN; CDR2 reads SYDVKM. This CDR3 spans 15 amino acids. Trimming took 5 bases from V and 0 from J; bases not matched to a gene: 4. CDR3 DNA sequence: TGTGCCAGCAGTGTAAACAGGGGCTCTGGAAACACCATATATTTT. It encodes CASSVNRGSGNTIYF.

The rearrangement joins TRBV28 to TRBJ1-5, with 7 bases that match TRBD1. The CDR3 spans 15 residues. Looked up from germline, CDR1 is MDHEN and CDR2 is SYDVKM. V shed 5 bases, J shed 0 bases, and the junction held 4 bases outside the gene matches. The CDR3 DNA sequence: TGTGCCAGCAGTCCGACAGGGCTTAGCAATCAGCCCCAGCATTTT. The encoded protein is CASSPTGLSNQPQHF.

The rearrangement links TRBV15 to TRBJ2-7; 10 bases fit TRBD1. Germline CDR1 is LNHNV and CDR2 is YYDKDF (reference sequence). This CDR3 comprises 16 residues. V was clipped by 1 base and J by 2 bases; unmatched bases: 5. This CDR3 reads CATSRGRDRGTYEQYF. The CDR3, as DNA: TGTGCCACCAGCAGAGGCCGGGACAGGGGTACCTACGAGCAGTACTTC. Together with reference TRBV15 and TRBJ2-7, the CDR3 gives the full variable domain: DAMVIQNPRYQVTQFGKPVTLSCSQTLNHNVMYWYQQKSSQAPKLLFHYYDKDFNNEADTPDNFQSRRPNTSFCFLDIRSPGLGDTAMYLCATSRGRDRGTYEQYFGPGTRLTVT.

V and J are TRBV18 and TRBJ2-7; D tentatively fits TRBD1 or TRBD2 (5 bases each). Germline lookup yields CDR1 KGHSH and CDR2 LQKENI. V shed 3 bases and J shed 2 bases, with 11 bases lying between them. The CDR3 has 14 residues. The chain's CDR3 is CASSPGESAYEQYF. DNA for the CDR3: TGTGCCAGCTCACCGGGGGAGTCTGCCTACGAGCAGTACTTC.

The CDR3 DNA sequence: TGTGCCAGCTCACCACCTCGGACAGGGGCCGAGCAGTACTTC. Amino acid sequence: CASSPPRTGAEQYF. The rearrangement joins TRBV18 to TRBJ2-7; 9 bases are a match to TRBD1. Germline CDR1 is KGHSH and CDR2 is LQKENI. J was trimmed by 6 bases and V by 0 bases; bases with no gene match: 3. There are 14 residues in the CDR3.

This chain uses TRBV6-5 with TRBJ2-5; TRBD1 aligns across 7 bases. V lost 5 bases, J lost 7 bases, and 7 bases stayed unmatched. The CDR3 extends over 13 amino acids. Germline V lookup: CDR1 MNHEY, CDR2 SVGAGI. CDR3 residues: CASSRQGFGTQYF. Here the CDR3 DNA reads TGTGCCAGCAGTCGACAGGGATTCGGGACCCAGTACTTC.

The V call is TRBV30, the J call TRBJ2-5, with D uncertain. Deletions cut 1 base from V and 5 bases from J, with 11 bases between. The CDR3 is made up of 13 amino acids. CDR1 is GTSNPN, CDR2 SVGIG, per germline (reference sequence). The CDR3 DNA reads TGTGCCTGGAGTGGCGTCATCTACGAGACCCAGTACTTC. Its translation is CAWSGVIYETQYF.

V usage is TRBV5-1 and J usage is TRBJ2-7, with D possibly being TRBD1 (6 bases). Trimming pared 0 bases from V and 5 bases from J, leaving 15 bases between. The CDR3 sequence is 15 residues long. The germline gives CDR1 SGHRS, CDR2 YFSETQ. The CDR3 is CASSLGVGALHEQYF. The CDR3 DNA is TGCGCCAGCAGCTTGGGCGTGGGGGCGCTTCACGAGCAGTACTTC.

This clone was counted once. V usage is TRBV28 and J usage is TRBJ1-2; a weak D match, TRBD1 (5 bases). Per the germline V gene, CDR1 is MDHEN and CDR2 is SYDVKM. This CDR3 is built from 13 residues. V lost 7 bases and J 3 bases, leaving 12 bases between the germline ends. CDR3 DNA: TGTGCCAGCATGCAGGGCCTAGACTATGGCTACACCTTC. It encodes CASMQGLDYGYTF.